This TCR beta chain was found in a study of neurological immune-mediated disorders. General study results and limits: Multiple sclerosis patients had less TCR clonal expansion than even healthy controls, unlike HTLV-1-associated myelopathy.

MiXCR, run by TCRdb on the 5' RACE reads, gives a single entry per CDR3 protein. This sample has some 56,000 distinct CDR3 sequences; 3.8% occur once, and the top ten carry 6% to 7%. The CDR3 spans 14 residues. CDR1 DFQATT and CDR2 SNEGSKA come from the germline V gene (reference sequence). V lost 3 bases to trimming and J lost 0 bases, with 8 bases between them. This clonotype was counted ten times or more. Its antigen is not known. The receptor was derived from a man between 60 and 75 years old with multiple sclerosis. The sample taken for sequencing was PBMCs. The chain combines TRBV20-1 with TRBJ2-2; no definite D call. The DNA of the CDR3 is TGCAGTGCTAGGCCCGGATCGAACACCGGGGAGCTGTTTTTT. Its protein product is CSARPGSNTGELFF.